Each of the 4 T cell receptor beta chains below was sequenced from the same sample in a study of T cells after yellow fever vaccination. MiXCR, applied by TCRdb to the 5' RACE reads, yields one record per CDR3 protein. The data contain a few hundred thousand distinct CDR3 sequences, about 17% of them seen just once; the ten biggest clones take up 15% to 20%. The sample consisted of PBMCs, taken before the yellow fever booster vaccination. The receptors were sampled from a man aged 18-30 years who received the YFV17D yellow fever vaccine.

The rearrangement links TRBV18 to TRBJ1-4; TRBD1 matches 7 bases. Trimming cost V 5 bases and J 6 bases; bases outside gene matches: 0. The CDR3 has 12 residues. Germline V gene sequence: CDR1 KGHSH, CDR2 LQKENI. The DNA for the CDR3 is TGTGCCAGCTCAGGACAGGATGAAAAACTGTTTTTT. Protein: CASSGQDEKLFF. Combining the CDR3 with reference TRBV18 and TRBJ1-4 gives the whole variable domain NAGVMQNPRHLVRRRGQEARLRCSPMKGHSHVYWYRQLPEEGLKFMVYLQKENIIDESGMPKERFSAEFPKEGPSILRIQQVVRGDSAAYFCASSGQDEKLFFGSGTQLSVL.

In its sample, this clonotype was seen a few times. The rearrangement uses TRBV25-1 and TRBJ2-1; TRBD1 aligns across 10 bases. The CDR3 totals 18 residues. Germline values: CDR1 MGHDK, CDR2 SYGVNS. V lost 4 bases and J lost 5; bases outside the gene matches: 14. This CDR3 is CASSAVGRDRGPHNEQFF. CDR3 bases: TGTGCCAGCAGTGCCGTTGGCCGGGACAGGGGACCGCACAATGAGCAGTTCTTC.

This clonotype has just a few counts. The CDR3 sequence: CASNGQGAGYGYTF. The CDR3 nucleotides read TGTGCCAGCAATGGACAGGGGGCAGGCTATGGCTACACCTTC. The chain employs TRBV12-3 or TRBV12-4 and TRBJ1-2; 11 nucleotides agree with TRBD1. V was pared by 7 bases and J by 4 bases, with 5 bases of the junction left unmatched. CDR3 size: 14 residues.

The chain joins TRBV4-1 to TRBJ2-5; 13 nucleotides agree with TRBD2. The CDR3 length is 17 residues. Germline V gene data show CDR1 as MGHRA and CDR2 as YSYEKL. V was pared by 3 bases and J by 4 bases, with 8 bases of the junction left unmatched. CDR3 sequence (DNA): TGCGCCAGCAGCCACACACTAGCGGGGGGGCCGGGAGAGACCCAGTACTTC. It encodes CASSHTLAGGPGETQYF.